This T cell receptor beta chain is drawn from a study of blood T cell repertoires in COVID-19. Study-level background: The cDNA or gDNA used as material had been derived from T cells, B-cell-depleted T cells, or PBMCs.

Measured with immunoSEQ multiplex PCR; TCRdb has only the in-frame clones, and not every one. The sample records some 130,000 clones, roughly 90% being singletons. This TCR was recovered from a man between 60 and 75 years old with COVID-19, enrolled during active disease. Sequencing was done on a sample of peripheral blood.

Written as DNA, the CDR3 is TGTGCCAGCAGGACACAGACGCGACCTGGAAACACCATATATTTT. Its translation is CASRTQTRPGNTIYF. The V and J genes are TRBV6-5 and TRBJ1-3, with D uncertain. Germline CDR1 MNHEY, CDR2 SVGAGI. Trimming stripped 6 bases from V and 2 bases from J, with 14 bases between. This CDR3 spans 15 amino acids.